These T cell receptor beta chains were read from a single sample in a study of immune cell composition in non-small cell lung cancer. Sequenced by immunoSEQ multiplex PCR; TCRdb stores in-frame clones only, minus some. This sample has about 5,600 clones; 78% occur once, and the top ten carry 6% to 8%. The specimen was lung tumor tissue. Source of these receptors: a human donor with non-small cell lung cancer. CDR3s include the opening cysteine and the closing phenylalanine or tryptophan. The D gene is left open where the match is weak. Only part of the rows carry a size: once, few, many, or a class if the clone is expanded.

J gene,D gene,clone size,V gene,CDR3 length,CDR3 DNA,CDR3 protein
TRBJ2-7,TRBD1,-,TRBV30,15,TGTGCCTGGAGTAGCGACAGGGTGAGCTCCTACGAGCAGTACTTC,CAWSSDRVSSYEQYF
TRBJ1-5,-,few,TRBV5-1,14,TGCGCCAGCAGCTTAGGTAGCTCCAATCAGCCCCAGCATTTT,CASSLGSSNQPQHF
TRBJ1-2,-,few,TRBV4-2,16,TGTGCCAGCAGCCAAGAGGGCAGCAAGCTCTCCTATGGCTACACCTTC,CASSQEGSKLSYGYTF
TRBJ1-5,-,few,TRBV6-1,16,TGTGCCAGCAGTGAATTGGAGGAACAGTTCAATCAGCCCCAGCATTTT,CASSELEEQFNQPQHF
TRBJ1-5,TRBD1,-,TRBV6-1,13,TGTGCCAGCAGCGCCACCAGGGGGCTACCTCTTCATTTT,CASSATRGLPLHF
TRBJ1-2,-,few,TRBV2,15,TGTGCCAGCAATCACAGGGCCCCTACTAACTATGGCTACACCTTC,CASNHRAPTNYGYTF
TRBJ1-4,TRBD1,few,TRBV25-1,17,TGTGCCAGCAGTTTTCGGACAGGGATGGCGGGTAATGAAAAACTGTTTTTT,CASSFRTGMAGNEKLFF
TRBJ1-5,-,-,TRBV30,16,TGTGCCTGGAGTCCGATTGACAGCTTTAGCAATCAGCCCCAGCATTTT,CAWSPIDSFSNQPQHF
TRBJ1-5,-,few,TRBV4-3,16,TGCGCCAGCAGCCAAGATACACAAAACCTCAATCAGCCCCAGCATTTT,CASSQDTQNLNQPQHF
TRBJ2-7,TRBD2,few,TRBV5-4,17,TGTGCCAGCAGCTCCGCGGGGGGGGCAGGGGTATCTCACGAGCAGTACTTC,CASSSAGGAGVSHEQYF
TRBJ1-4,-,-,TRBV6-1,13,TGTGCCAGTTCCGGGACTTCGAATGAAAAACTGTTTTTT,CASSGTSNEKLFF
TRBJ1-5,-,-,TRBV28,14,TGTGCCAGCAGCCGACCACAGGGCAATCGTCCCCAGCATTTT,CASSRPQGNRPQHF
TRBJ2-7,-,-,TRBV5-4,14,TGTGCCAGCAGCTTGGGAGGGAATCTCTACGAGCAGTACTTC,CASSLGGNLYEQYF
TRBJ2-1,-,-,TRBV7-7,13,TGTGCTAGCAGCTTAACACCTTCTGGCCAGCAGTTCTTC,CASSLTPSGQQFF
TRBJ2-7,TRBD1,-,TRBV14,15,TGTGCCAGCAGCCAGGGGACAGGGAGCTCCTACGAGCAGTACTTC,CASSQGTGSSYEQYF
TRBJ2-1,-,-,TRBV6-5,14,TGTGCCAGCAGTTGGGGGGGCCCTTACAATGAGCAGTTCTTC,CASSWGGPYNEQFF
TRBJ2-7,TRBD1,large,TRBV7-3,13,TGTGCCGGTACGGGACAGGGAATCGACGAGCAGTACTTC,CAGTGQGIDEQYF
TRBJ1-2,TRBD1,-,TRBV30,16,TGTGCCTGGAGTGCTCCGGGACAGGGCGCTTGGGTAGGCTACACCTTC,CAWSAPGQGAWVGYTF
TRBJ2-7,TRBD1,-,TRBV10-1,13,TGCGCCAGCAGTCCAGGGACAGCCTACGAGCAGTACTTC,CASSPGTAYEQYF
TRBJ1-5,-,once,TRBV29-1,13,TGCAGCGTTGTCTTAGGGGTAAATCAGCCCCAGCATTTT,CSVVLGVNQPQHF
TRBJ1-2,-,-,TRBV5-6,15,TGTGCCAGCAGCTTATACAATGAATACCCCTATGGCTACACCTTC,CASSLYNEYPYGYTF
TRBJ2-2,-,-,TRBV5-4,14,TGTGCCAGCCGCCGACAGCCGAACACCGGGGAGCTGTTTTTT,CASRRQPNTGELFF
TRBJ2-3,-,-,TRBV6-5,12,TGTGCCAGCAGTTACTCGAGAGGGTCGCAGTATTTT,CASSYSRGSQYF